These T cell receptor beta chains were read from a single sample in a study of OX40 agonist ivuxolimab in advanced cancers. The method was immunoSEQ multiplex PCR; TCRdb's version includes in-frame clones alone and lacks a portion of them. Among about 64,000 clones listed, 88% were seen once. Sequenced material: CD4+ or CD8+ T cells sorted from blood, taken in a trial of the OX40 agonist ivuxolimab. Receptors originate from an adult with an advanced solid tumor such as melanoma, head and neck, liver or kidney cancer. Both conserved end residues are part of each CDR3. A D gene is named only where the DNA matches it firmly. Clone size, where shown, is once, few, many, or a class for clones that have expanded.

v_call	d_call	clone_size	j_call	cdr3_length	cdr3_aa	cdr3_nt
TRBV5-5	TRBD1	.	TRBJ1-1	15	CASSSTGGTNTEAFF	TGTGCCAGCAGCTCCACAGGGGGGACGAACACTGAAGCTTTCTTT
TRBV7-9	.	.	TRBJ2-1	12	CASSQGTSRGFF	TGTGCCAGCAGCCAAGGGACTTCCCGGGGGTTCTTC
TRBV30	.	.	TRBJ2-5	13	CAWSRNSQETQYF	TGTGCCTGGAGTAGGAACAGCCAAGAGACCCAGTACTTC
TRBV7-9	.	once	TRBJ2-5	14	CASSLAGRQETQYF	TGTGCCAGCAGCTTAGCGGGACGCCAAGAGACCCAGTACTTC
TRBV10-3	.	.	TRBJ1-1	13	CAISVTRDTEAFF	TGTGCCATCAGTGTCACCAGGGACACTGAAGCTTTCTTT
TRBV6-6	.	.	TRBJ1-6	14	CASSPLEGGSPLHF	TGTGCCAGCAGTCCCCTAGAGGGGGGATCACCCCTCCACTTT
TRBV7-9	.	.	TRBJ2-1	14	CASSLSLRENEQFF	TGTGCCAGCAGCTTAAGTCTTCGGGAGAATGAGCAGTTCTTC
TRBV19	TRBD1	.	TRBJ1-2	13	CASSQTGVYGYTF	TGTGCCAGTAGTCAGACAGGGGTCTATGGCTACACCTTC
TRBV28	.	.	TRBJ1-2	13	CASSYRTAYGYTF	TGTGCCAGCAGTTATAGGACAGCTTATGGCTACACCTTC
TRBV2	.	medium-sized	TRBJ1-2	15	CASSENVGQGHGYTF	TGTGCCAGCAGTGAAAATGTGGGGCAGGGACATGGCTACACCTTC
TRBV28	.	once	TRBJ2-6	14	CASSLGSGANVLTF	TGTGCCAGCAGTTTGGGGTCTGGGGCCAACGTCCTGACTTTC
TRBV5-6	.	.	TRBJ2-1	15	CASSFSRRGYNEQFF	TGTGCCAGCAGCTTCTCTCGGCGGGGCTACAATGAGCAGTTCTTC
TRBV28	.	.	TRBJ2-7	14	CASSLGADSYEQYF	TGTGCCAGCAGTTTGGGGGCCGACTCCTACGAGCAGTACTTC
TRBV30	TRBD1	.	TRBJ2-7	13	CAWSRDSENEQYF	TGTGCCTGGAGCCGGGACAGTGAAAACGAGCAGTACTTC
TRBV5-1	.	.	TRBJ2-1	15	CASSLLDSSYNEQFF	TGCGCCAGCAGCTTACTAGATTCGAGCTACAATGAGCAGTTCTTC
TRBV6-5	.	.	TRBJ1-1	16	CASSYFPQGSRAEAFF	TGTGCCAGCAGTTACTTCCCGCAGGGCAGTCGAGCTGAAGCTTTCTTT
TRBV6-5	.	.	TRBJ1-2	12	CASTPISMGYTF	TGTGCCAGCACACCTATCTCCATGGGCTACACCTTC
TRBV6-5	TRBD1	.	TRBJ2-7	13	CASRRQGVYEQYF	TGTGCCAGCAGAAGACAGGGTGTTTACGAGCAGTACTTC
TRBV5-4	TRBD2	.	TRBJ2-1	18	CASTLGTSGLSSYNEQFF	TGTGCCAGCACCCTCGGGACTAGCGGGCTGAGCTCCTACAATGAGCAGTTCTTC
TRBV28	.	few	TRBJ2-4	16	CASSSPGSLAKNIQYF	TGTGCCAGCAGCTCCCCGGGAAGCTTAGCCAAAAACATTCAGTACTTC
TRBV2	.	.	TRBJ2-7	15	CASQDAPLEDYEQYF	TGTGCCAGCCAGGACGCACCTCTTGAGGACTACGAGCAGTACTTC
TRBV18	.	few	TRBJ1-5	16	CASSPIGGLWRQPQHF	TGTGCCAGCTCACCGATCGGGGGGCTTTGGCGTCAGCCCCAGCATTTT
TRBV7-2	.	once	TRBJ2-1	17	CASSLGVHRQNYNEQFF	TGTGCCAGCAGCTTAGGAGTACACCGGCAGAACTACAATGAGCAGTTCTTC
TRBV4-1	TRBD2	.	TRBJ2-7	15	CASSQELWEGHQQYF	TGCGCCAGCAGCCAAGAGTTGTGGGAGGGCCATCAGCAGTACTTC
TRBV28	.	.	TRBJ2-1	12	CASSLSANEQFF	TGTGCCAGCAGTTTATCCGCTAATGAGCAGTTCTTC
TRBV25-1	.	few	TRBJ1-3	17	CASTNTRGLPSGNTIYF	TGTGCCAGCACAAATACCAGGGGCCTCCCCTCTGGAAACACCATATATTTT
TRBV5-1	TRBD1	.	TRBJ2-2	15	CASSLRTGDTGELFF	TGCGCCAGCAGCTTACGGACAGGGGACACCGGGGAGCTGTTTTTT
TRBV27	.	few	TRBJ1-2	14	CASSPLSYLGGYTF	TGTGCCAGCAGCCCCCTCTCCTATTTAGGGGGCTACACCTTC
TRBV29-1	.	.	TRBJ1-3	14	CSVEDGGSGNTIYF	TGCAGCGTTGAGGACGGCGGCTCTGGAAACACCATATATTTT
TRBV7-9	.	.	TRBJ1-1	14	CASSLARGVTEAFF	TGTGCCAGCAGCTTAGCCCGGGGGGTCACTGAAGCTTTCTTT
TRBV28	.	once	TRBJ1-2	15	CASRYPEGISYGYTF	TGTGCCAGCAGATACCCGGAGGGGATCAGCTATGGCTACACCTTC
TRBV4-1	.	.	TRBJ2-3	15	CASSQEATDTDTQYF	TGCGCCAGCAGCCAAGAAGCAACAGACACAGATACGCAGTATTTT
TRBV29-1	.	.	TRBJ2-1	15	CSVAKEGSSYNEQFF	TGCAGCGTCGCCAAGGAGGGGAGCTCCTACAATGAGCAGTTCTTC
TRBV11-2	TRBD1	.	TRBJ2-5	16	CASSSGTGGASETQYF	TGTGCCAGCAGTTCCGGGACAGGGGGCGCGTCAGAGACCCAGTACTTC
TRBV5-4	.	.	TRBJ2-1	13	CASSLMGYNEQFF	TGTGCCAGCAGCCTCATGGGCTACAATGAGCAGTTCTTC
TRBV7-9	TRBD1	.	TRBJ2-2	16	CASSWTGTGNTGELFF	TGTGCCAGCAGCTGGACCGGGACAGGGAACACCGGGGAGCTGTTTTTT
TRBV2	.	few	TRBJ2-6	18	CASSDVMRGGAGANVLTF	TGTGCCAGCAGTGATGTGATGAGGGGGGGCGCTGGGGCCAACGTCCTGACTTTC
TRBV14	TRBD1	.	TRBJ1-4	12	CASSRQGIKLFF	TGTGCCAGCAGCCGACAGGGCATAAAACTGTTTTTT
TRBV2	.	.	TRBJ2-1	13	CASSVLGYNEQFF	TGTGCCAGCAGTGTACTGGGATACAATGAGCAGTTCTTC
TRBV11-2	.	.	TRBJ1-2	14	CASSSVRGNYGYTF	TGTGCCAGCAGCTCGGTACGGGGGAACTATGGCTACACCTTC
TRBV5-1	TRBD2	.	TRBJ2-2	15	CASSPGTSGTGELFF	TGCGCCAGCAGCCCTGGGACTAGCGGGACCGGGGAGCTGTTTTTT
TRBV19	TRBD1	.	TRBJ1-5	14	CASSLRTGEFPQHF	TGTGCCAGTAGCCTCAGGACAGGGGAATTTCCCCAGCATTTT
TRBV5-1	TRBD2	.	TRBJ2-3	15	CASSLVASGADTQYF	TGCGCCAGCAGCTTGGTGGCTAGCGGCGCTGATACGCAGTATTTT
TRBV4-2	TRBD2	once	TRBJ2-2	16	CASSQEPGGRTGELFF	TGTGCCAGCAGCCAAGAACCGGGAGGGAGGACCGGGGAGCTGTTTTTT
TRBV11-2	TRBD2	few	TRBJ2-2	14	CASSRGVAGGELFF	TGTGCCAGCAGCCGGGGCGTAGCGGGCGGGGAGCTGTTTTTT
TRBV2	TRBD1	.	TRBJ2-7	13	CASSRDRDYEQYF	TGTGCCAGCAGCCGGGACAGGGACTACGAGCAGTACTTC
TRBV10-3	.	.	TRBJ2-2	13	CAISDPQPGELFF	TGTGCCATCAGTGATCCCCAGCCCGGGGAGCTGTTTTTT
TRBV18	TRBD1	.	TRBJ2-1	15	CASSPLGQGGNEQFF	TGTGCCAGCTCACCGTTGGGACAGGGAGGGAATGAGCAGTTCTTC
TRBV9	.	.	TRBJ2-7	13	CASSVVPSYEQYF	TGTGCCAGCAGCGTAGTTCCGTCCTACGAGCAGTACTTC
TRBV5-1	TRBD1	.	TRBJ1-2	17	CASSLASPGQGGYGYTF	TGCGCCAGCAGCTTGGCCTCTCCGGGACAGGGAGGCTATGGCTACACCTTC
TRBV7-9	TRBD1	once	TRBJ2-3	16	CASSLVAGGFQDTQYF	TGTGCCAGCAGCTTAGTGGCAGGGGGCTTTCAAGATACGCAGTATTTT
TRBV18	.	.	TRBJ2-3	14	CTSLPTGTTDTQYF	TGTACCAGCTTACCGACAGGAACCACAGATACGCAGTATTTT
TRBV30	TRBD1	.	TRBJ1-2	15	CAWTRPFGTGYGYTF	TGTGCCTGGACCCGCCCCTTCGGGACAGGCTATGGCTACACCTTC